Below are 18 T cell receptor beta chains sequenced from a single sample in a study of identical twins. TCRdb independently ran MiXCR on the 5' RACE reads; one entry per CDR3 protein. This table has a few hundred thousand distinct CDR3 sequences, 10% appearing once. The specimen was memory T cells sorted from blood. All receptors come from a middle-aged man in good health.

This clonotype came up many times. The rearrangement uses TRBV20-1 and TRBJ1-3; a possible D gene is TRBD1 (5 bases). The CDR3 extends over 13 amino acids. The germline V gene encodes CDR1 DFQATT and CDR2 SNEGSKA (reference sequence). The ends were cut back, 6 bases at V and 4 bases at J, with 13 bases in the middle. CDR3 in amino acids: CSARRDLGNTIYF. The CDR3 DNA sequence: TGCAGTGCCCGAAGGGACCTAGGAAACACCATATATTTT.

This clonotype has ten or more counts. The rearrangement links TRBV20-1 to TRBJ2-5; 9 bases line up with TRBD2. Germline trimming cut 1 base from V and 10 bases from J; bases unmatched to any gene: 13. Germline CDR1 DFQATT, CDR2 SNEGSKA (reference sequence). The CDR3 is 15 residues long. As DNA, the CDR3 is TGCAGTGCTAGAGTGGGTAGCGGGAGTTTAGGTGACCAGTACTTC. Protein product: CSARVGSGSLGDQYF.

This clonotype was recorded at least ten times. This chain connects TRBV6-2 or TRBV6-3 to TRBJ2-7, with 8 nucleotides matching TRBD2. V shed 5 bases and J 4 bases; nucleotides not matched to a gene: 25. CDR3 length: 20 amino acids. Germline loops: CDR1 MNHEY, CDR2 SVGEGT. The CDR3 nucleotides are TGTGCCAGCAGTCGCCTTCTGTCTCGAAGCGGGAGTCTCCCCTCTTACGAGCAGTACTTC. Amino acid sequence: CASSRLLSRSGSLPSYEQYF.

Many counts were recorded for this clonotype. The rearrangement links TRBV9 to TRBJ1-2; 9 positions match TRBD1. Germline CDR1 is SGDLS and CDR2 is YYNGEE. Trimming cost V 5 bases and J 3 bases; bases outside gene matches: 5. This CDR3 contains 14 residues. The CDR3 region has the DNA TGTGCCAGCAGAAAGGACAGGGGAGACTATGGCTACACCTTC. Translating it yields CASRKDRGDYGYTF. Full variable domain (rest looked up from reference TRBV9 and TRBJ1-2): DSGVTQTPKHLITATGQRVTLRCSPRSGDLSVYWYQQSLDQGLQFLIQYYNGEERAKGNILERFSAQQFPDLHSELNLSSLELGDSALYFCASRKDRGDYGYTFGSGTRLTVV.

This clonotype showed up many times. In DNA form, the CDR3 reads TGTGCCAGCAGCCCACCTACCGCCGAGCAGTACTTC. Amino acids: CASSPPTAEQYF. The chain couples TRBV7-2 to TRBJ2-7; D unresolved. The V gene lost 5 bases and the J gene lost 6 bases, with 11 bases spanning the gap. The length of the CDR3 is 12 residues. The germline gives CDR1 SGHTA, CDR2 FQGNSA.

This clonotype was counted a few times. The V and J genes are TRBV20-1 and TRBJ2-1; 12 bases agree with TRBD2. This CDR3 region has 16 residues. Per the germline V gene, CDR1 is DFQATT and CDR2 is SNEGSKA (reference sequence). Trimming took 6 bases from V and 6 from J; bases not matched to a gene: 12. CDR3 nucleotides: TGCAGTGCGGAGACTAGCGGGAGAGCTTTTGGCAATGAGCAGTTCTTC. Residues: CSAETSGRAFGNEQFF.

The table lists this clonotype with many counts. The genes are TRBV20-1 and TRBJ2-1; 9 bases line up with TRBD1. There are 13 residues in the CDR3. Germline V lookup: CDR1 DFQATT, CDR2 SNEGSKA (reference sequence). CDR3 loop: CSVRTGARIEQFF. CDR3 DNA sequence: TGCAGCGTCCGGACAGGGGCTCGGATTGAGCAGTTCTTC.

V usage is TRBV20-1 and J usage is TRBJ2-1; D is undetermined. Trimming took off 6 bases at V and 5 bases at J, with 20 bases between the two ends. The CDR3 spans 15 residues. In germline, CDR1 is DFQATT, CDR2 SNEGSKA (reference sequence). CDR3 coding DNA: TGCAGTGCCCAGAGGCCAGCGAGGCAGCACAATGAGCAGTTCTTC. As protein: CSAQRPARQHNEQFF.

This clonotype has just a few counts. The rearrangement uses TRBV7-6 and TRBJ2-3, with a tentative D call TRBD2 (6 bases). This CDR3 is built from 16 residues. Germline V gene lookup returns CDR1 SGHVS and CDR2 FNYEAQ. The V gene lost 4 bases and the J gene lost 0 bases, with 14 bases spanning the gap. CDR3 in DNA: TGTGCCAGCAGCTCCACCCAGGGAGGAAGCACAGATACGCAGTATTTT. Protein: CASSSTQGGSTDTQYF. The variable domain in full, with the rest retrieved from reference TRBV7-6 and TRBJ2-3, is GAGVSQSPRYKVTKRGQDVALRCDPISGHVSLYWYRQALGQGPEFLTYFNYEAQQDKSGLPNDRFSAERPEGSISTLTIQRTEQRDSAMYRCASSSTQGGSTDTQYFGPGTRLTVL.

This chain uses TRBV7-2 with TRBJ1-1; a possible D gene is TRBD1 (5 bases). CDR3 length: 15 amino acids. V was trimmed by 6 bases and J by 8 bases, leaving 22 bases between them. CDR1 and CDR2 (germline): SGHTA, FQGNSA. The CDR3 DNA reads as TGTGCCAGCAGGGATTGGACGGGGGTTGAGCGGGAAGCTTTCTTT. Its translation: CASRDWTGVEREAFF.

This clonotype was found many times. The chain uses TRBV7-8 and TRBJ2-1; no clear D. The CDR3 loop spans 13 amino acids. The germline V and J ends were trimmed by 5 bases and 6 bases, with 11 bases remaining between them. The germline CDR1 and CDR2 sequences are SGHVS and FQNEAQ. This chain's CDR3 is CASSRRGTNEQFF. In DNA, the CDR3 is TGTGCCAGCAGCCGAAGAGGAACCAATGAGCAGTTCTTC.

There are a few counts of this clonotype. The chain recombines TRBV10-3 with TRBJ2-1; a possible D gene is TRBD1 (6 bases). V lost 4 bases and J lost 2, with 15 bases in between. This CDR3 has 16 residues. CDR1 and CDR2 (germline): ENHRY, SYGVKD. The CDR3, as DNA: TGTGCCATCAGTGTTCGTCAGGGGTTAACCTACAATGAGCAGTTCTTC. Amino acid sequence: CAISVRQGLTYNEQFF.

This clonotype was seen at least ten times. The chain couples TRBV7-2 to TRBJ2-2, with 10 bases matching TRBD1. V lost 6 bases to trimming and J lost 6 bases; unmatched junction nucleotides: 13. The length of the CDR3 is 17 residues. Germline values: CDR1 SGHTA, CDR2 FQGNSA. The CDR3 coding sequence is TGTGCCAGCAGACCGAAACGCCTGACAGGGGGCCCCGGGGAGCTGTTTTTT. It encodes CASRPKRLTGGPGELFF. Full variable domain (missing parts from reference TRBV7-2 and TRBJ2-2): GAGVSQSPSNKVTEKGKDVELRCDPISGHTALYWYRQSLGQGLEFLIYFQGNSAPDKSGLPSDRFSAERTGGSVSTLTIQRTQQEDSAVYLCASRPKRLTGGPGELFFGEGSRLTVL.

This clonotype was seen ten or more times. In nucleotides, the CDR3 is TGTGCCATCAGTGAGTCAGATCTAGCGGGGGTCGGCGGGGAGCTGTTTTTT. Its protein product is CAISESDLAGVGGELFF. The chain carries TRBV10-3 and TRBJ2-2; 10 nucleotides match TRBD2. CDR3 length: 17 residues. The germline gives CDR1 ENHRY, CDR2 SYGVKD. Unmatched junction bases numbered 8, after V lost 0 bases and J lost 7 bases.

This chain links TRBV29-1 with TRBJ2-3, with 11 bases identical to TRBD2. V shed 5 bases, J shed 8 bases, and the junction held 9 bases outside the gene matches. Germline V gene lookup returns CDR1 SQVTM and CDR2 ANQGSEA. CDR3 length: 14 amino acids. CDR3 sequence (DNA): TGCAGCGTTTATTTAGCGGGAGGGTCGGGTACGCAGTATTTT. Translated, it gives CSVYLAGGSGTQYF.

CDR3 DNA sequence: TGCAGTGCTAGAGAGCCCCATCGGCCCCTGGGGGAGCTGTTTTTT. Translation: CSAREPHRPLGELFF. The chain has TRBV20-1 and TRBJ2-2; no firm D call. The CDR3 contains 15 residues. Trimming removed 0 bases at V and 8 bases at J, with 16 bases between. Germline V gene lookup returns CDR1 DFQATT and CDR2 SNEGSKA (reference sequence).

V and J are TRBV29-1 and TRBJ1-2, with D tentatively TRBD1 (5 bases). The CDR3 contains 14 residues. Trimming stripped 7 bases from V and 2 bases from J, with 17 bases between. Germline V gene lookup returns CDR1 SQVTM and CDR2 ANQGSEA. DNA for the CDR3: TGCAGCGACCAAAAGGGGTCTGCCAACTATGGCTACACCTTC. It encodes CSDQKGSANYGYTF. The full variable domain, in which reference TRBV29-1 and TRBJ1-2 provide the parts outside the CDR3, is SAVISQKPSRDICQRGTSLTIQCQVDSQVTMMFWYRQQPGQSLTLIATANQGSEATYESGFVIDKFPISRPNLTFSTLTVSNMSPEDSSIYLCSDQKGSANYGYTFGSGTRLTVV.

In its sample, this clonotype was seen many times. V is TRBV28 and J is TRBJ1-5; unclear D gene. In germline, CDR1 is MDHEN, CDR2 SYDVKM. V lost 2 bases, J lost 3 bases, and 14 bases lay in between. CDR3 size: 16 residues. In nucleotides, the CDR3 is TGTGCCAGCAGTTTACCCCAAGTCTCTTTCAATCAGCCCCAGCATTTT. It is translated as CASSLPQVSFNQPQHF.